Sequencing of this TCR beta chain was carried out in a study of CXCR3-negative and CXCR3-positive naive CD8 T cells. Notes on the study in general: After cryopreservation, CXCR3 expression dropped partially; most assays used fresh PBMCs. Naive cells that were CXCR3-positive had more hydrophobic TRB CDR3s (compared with CXCR3-negative naive cells).

The CDR3 extends over 18 amino acids. Germline V gene lookup returns CDR1 MDHEN and CDR2 SYDVKM. To note about this clonotype: Its target is not known.

The method, 5' RACE with UMI labels, was used to prepare the TRB cDNA libraries. TCRdb reprocessed the 5' RACE reads and keeps a single row for each CDR3 protein, giving no DNA. Here the sample table reports 75,000 to 95,000 distinct CDR3 sequences. The TCR was taken from a human donor in good health. Some clones in this sample may be carry-over from other donors' samples. The sequenced sample was naive CXCR3- CD8+ T cells from blood. The subset here: CD45RO-CCR7+CD27+CD95- naive CD8+ T cells lacking CXCR3 (TNR3-). The chain carries TRBV28 and TRBJ1-3. CDR3 sequence: CASRITWTGQGSGNTIYF.